These T cell receptor beta chains were read from a single sample in a study of T cell responses to AZD1222 COVID-19 vaccine. Sequenced by immunoSEQ multiplex PCR; TCRdb stores in-frame clones only, minus some. This table has 85,000 to 100,000 clones, over 75% appearing once. The specimen comprised peripheral blood, sampled on day 0 of AZD1222 vaccination. These receptors came from an adult in good health. The CDR3 runs from the conserved cysteine through the conserved F or W. D genes are given only for firm matches. A clone size is listed for some rows: how often the clone was seen (once, few, many), or a class if it is expanded.

V gene,clone size,J gene,D gene,CDR3 protein,CDR3 DNA
TRBV5-1,NA,TRBJ2-5,NA,CASSLASGQETQYF,TGCGCCAGCAGCTTGGCCAGCGGCCAAGAGACCCAGTACTTC
TRBV28,NA,TRBJ1-1,NA,CASSLIPSSEAFF,TGTGCCAGCAGTTTAATCCCCTCCTCTGAAGCTTTCTTT
TRBV29-1,NA,TRBJ2-2,NA,CSGAGTGELFF,TGCAGCGGGGCGGGGACCGGGGAGCTGTTTTTT
TRBV7-9,NA,TRBJ2-7,TRBD2,CASSSNAGTTPEQYF,TGTGCCAGCAGTTCTAACGCCGGGACTACTCCCGAGCAGTACTTC
TRBV19,NA,TRBJ1-1,NA,CASSIQGLGNTEAFF,TGTGCCAGTAGTATCCAGGGTTTAGGGAACACTGAAGCTTTCTTT
TRBV7-8,NA,TRBJ2-1,TRBD2,CASSLREVEGNEQFF,TGTGCCAGCAGCTTACGGGAGGTAGAGGGCAATGAGCAGTTCTTC
TRBV7-2,NA,TRBJ2-7,TRBD2,CASSLSGRVSDEQYF,TGTGCCAGCAGCTTATCGGGGAGGGTCTCTGACGAGCAGTACTTC
TRBV11-3,NA,TRBJ2-2,NA,CASSPRGGVSGELFF,TGTGCCAGCAGCCCCCGAGGAGGGGTTAGCGGGGAGCTGTTTTTT
TRBV7-8,few,TRBJ2-7,TRBD1,CASSLEGQGYEQYF,TGTGCCAGCAGCTTAGAGGGACAGGGCTACGAGCAGTACTTC
TRBV2,NA,TRBJ2-1,NA,CASSEGYSVEQFF,TGTGCCAGCAGTGAAGGCTATTCGGTTGAGCAGTTCTTC
TRBV7-9,NA,TRBJ1-1,NA,CASSPTRRDTEAFF,TGTGCCAGCAGCCCGACTCGAAGGGACACTGAAGCTTTCTTT
TRBV7-2,NA,TRBJ1-5,NA,CASSRSNQPQHF,TGTGCCAGCAGCCGGAGCAATCAGCCCCAGCATTTT
TRBV28,NA,TRBJ2-7,TRBD1,CASRPPGGAYEQYF,TGTGCCAGCAGACCTCCAGGGGGAGCCTACGAGCAGTACTTC
TRBV14,NA,TRBJ1-1,TRBD1,CASSQGQLGTEAFF,TGTGCCAGCAGCCAGGGACAGTTGGGCACTGAAGCTTTCTTT
TRBV7-2,NA,TRBJ2-3,NA,CASSLLGGGGTDTQYF,TGTGCCAGCAGCTTATTGGGAGGAGGAGGCACAGATACGCAGTATTTT
TRBV2,NA,TRBJ2-5,NA,CASITIPQETQYF,TGTGCCAGCATAACTATTCCTCAAGAGACCCAGTACTTC
TRBV3-1/TRBV3-2,NA,TRBJ1-6,NA,CASSQGGPRGSPLHF,TGTGCCAGCAGCCAGGGGGGGCCCCGCGGATCACCCCTCCACTTT
TRBV15,NA,TRBJ2-3,TRBD2,CAKRLAGAVWENTQYF,TGTGCCAAAAGACTAGCGGGGGCGGTATGGGAGAATACGCAGTATTTT
TRBV7-3,NA,TRBJ1-4,NA,CASSLTGPAANEKLFF,TGTGCCAGCAGCTTGACCGGGCCCGCGGCTAATGAAAAACTGTTTTTT
TRBV3-1/TRBV3-2,once,TRBJ2-7,TRBD2,CASAPGDIRTSAGEQYF,TGTGCCAGCGCGCCAGGGGACATAAGGACTAGCGCTGGCGAGCAGTACTTC
TRBV5-4,NA,TRBJ1-1,NA,CASSYREKTEAFF,TGTGCCAGCAGCTACAGGGAAAAAACTGAAGCTTTCTTT
TRBV19,NA,TRBJ1-2,TRBD1,CASSNRQGSLDYTF,TGTGCCAGTAGTAACCGACAGGGTTCTCTGGACTACACCTTC
TRBV19,NA,TRBJ1-6,NA,CASSIPGNSPLHF,TGTGCCAGTAGTATACCCGGAAATTCACCCCTCCACTTT
TRBV29-1,NA,TRBJ2-1,NA,CSVEPVIYNEQFF,TGCAGCGTTGAACCAGTAATCTACAATGAGCAGTTCTTC
TRBV2,NA,TRBJ2-7,TRBD1,CASKKGQGYEQYF,TGTGCCAGCAAGAAGGGACAGGGCTACGAGCAGTACTTC
TRBV9,NA,TRBJ2-1,TRBD2,CASSANLAGNEQFF,TGTGCCAGCAGCGCAAATCTAGCGGGCAATGAGCAGTTCTTC
TRBV6-1,NA,TRBJ1-2,TRBD1,CASSDRQGANYYGYTF,TGTGCCAGCAGTGACCGACAGGGGGCGAACTACTATGGCTACACCTTC
TRBV19,NA,TRBJ2-7,TRBD2,CASSTRLAGSSYEQYF,TGTGCCAGTAGTACCAGACTAGCGGGTAGCTCCTACGAGCAGTACTTC
TRBV11-2,NA,TRBJ2-7,NA,CASSLPPGGQYF,TGTGCCAGCAGCTTACCCCCCGGGGGGCAGTACTTC
TRBV20-1,NA,TRBJ2-3,NA,CSASSQPRAQYF,TGCAGTGCTAGTTCACAGCCGCGGGCGCAGTATTTT
TRBV5-1,NA,TRBJ2-3,TRBD2,CASSFGASGRITDTQYF,TGCGCCAGCAGCTTTGGGGCTAGCGGGAGAATCACAGATACGCAGTATTTT
TRBV6-5,NA,TRBJ2-1,TRBD2,CASSSQGLASDEQFF,TGTGCCAGCAGTTCACAGGGACTAGCCTCGGATGAGCAGTTCTTC
TRBV12-3/TRBV12-4,NA,TRBJ2-5,TRBD2,CASSYSGTETQYF,TGTGCCAGCAGTTATAGCGGGACGGAGACCCAGTACTTC
TRBV7-9,few,TRBJ1-4,NA,CASSLDIGRDYNEKLFF,TGTGCCAGCAGCTTAGATATAGGCCGGGACTATAATGAAAAACTGTTTTTT
TRBV18,NA,TRBJ1-4,TRBD1,CASSPPNPGGKEEKLFF,TGTGCCAGCTCACCACCTAATCCAGGGGGGAAAGAGGAAAAACTGTTTTTT
TRBV11-2,once,TRBJ1-1,NA,CASSFESPTEAFF,TGTGCCAGCAGCTTTGAGTCCCCCACTGAAGCTTTCTTT
TRBV11-3,NA,TRBJ2-1,NA,CASSSRDGMREQFF,TGTGCCAGCAGCTCCCGGGACGGTATGCGTGAGCAGTTCTTC
TRBV30,NA,TRBJ2-2,NA,CAWSHLYTGELFF,TGTGCCTGGAGTCACCTTTACACCGGGGAGCTGTTTTTT
TRBV9,NA,TRBJ2-2,NA,CASSPDYTGELFF,TGTGCCAGCAGCCCCGACTATACCGGGGAGCTGTTTTTT
TRBV5-1,NA,TRBJ2-2,TRBD2,CASSQGLAANTGELFF,TGCGCCAGCAGCCAAGGACTAGCGGCGAACACCGGGGAGCTGTTTTTT
TRBV2,NA,TRBJ1-1,NA,CASSPGRQPNTEAFF,TGTGCCAGCAGTCCCGGGCGACAACCGAACACTGAAGCTTTCTTT
TRBV4-2,NA,TRBJ2-1,TRBD2,CASSHRQPGLANNEQFF,TGTGCCAGCAGCCACCGACAACCGGGACTAGCCAACAATGAGCAGTTCTTC
TRBV7-9,NA,TRBJ1-3,NA,CASSKAGEYSGNTIYF,TGTGCCAGCAGTAAGGCGGGGGAATACTCTGGAAACACCATATATTTT
TRBV7-9,NA,TRBJ2-2,TRBD2,CASSRWTSGIRNTGELFF,TGTGCCAGCAGCCGTTGGACTAGCGGGATTAGGAACACCGGGGAGCTGTTTTTT
TRBV24-1,NA,TRBJ2-7,NA,CATSDQGYEQYF,TGTGCCACCAGTGACCAGGGTTACGAGCAGTACTTC
TRBV5-6,NA,TRBJ2-5,NA,CASSPAGGETQYF,TGTGCCAGCAGCCCAGCGGGCGGGGAGACCCAGTACTTC
TRBV9,once,TRBJ2-5,NA,CASSLRGGETQYF,TGTGCCAGCAGCTTGAGAGGGGGAGAGACCCAGTACTTC
TRBV5-1,NA,TRBJ1-6,NA,CASSSRSVYDSPLHF,TGCGCCAGCAGCTCAAGGTCCGTCTACGATTCACCCCTCCACTTT
TRBV2,NA,TRBJ2-7,TRBD2,CASSEVRASGSGEQYF,TGTGCCAGCAGTGAAGTAAGGGCTAGCGGGAGTGGTGAGCAGTACTTC
TRBV6-5,NA,TRBJ2-3,NA,CASRRSPTDTQYF,TGTGCCAGCAGAAGAAGCCCAACAGATACGCAGTATTTT
TRBV7-8,NA,TRBJ2-7,NA,CASSFEGKLYEQYF,TGTGCCAGCAGCTTTGAGGGAAAGCTCTACGAGCAGTACTTC